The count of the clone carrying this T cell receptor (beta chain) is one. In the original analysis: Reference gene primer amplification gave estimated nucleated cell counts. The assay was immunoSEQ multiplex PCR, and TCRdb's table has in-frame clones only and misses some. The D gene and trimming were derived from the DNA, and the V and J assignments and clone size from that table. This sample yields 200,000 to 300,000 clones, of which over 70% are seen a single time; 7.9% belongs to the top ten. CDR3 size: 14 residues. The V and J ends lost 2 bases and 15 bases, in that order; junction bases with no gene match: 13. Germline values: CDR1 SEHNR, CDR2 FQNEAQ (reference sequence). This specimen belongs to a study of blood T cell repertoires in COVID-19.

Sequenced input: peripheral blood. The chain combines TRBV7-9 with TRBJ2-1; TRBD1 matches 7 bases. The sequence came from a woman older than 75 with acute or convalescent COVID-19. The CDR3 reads CASSLSFTQGQWFF. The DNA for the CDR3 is TGTGCCAGCAGCTTATCCTTTACCCAGGGACAGTGGTTCTTC.